The table lists the clone carrying this T cell receptor beta chain with many counts. Its antigen is as yet unknown. A unique molecular identifier was carried by every single TCR cDNA molecule. MiXCR was run by TCRdb on the 5' RACE reads, yielding one entry per CDR3 protein. The top ten hold around 28% of the sample, which has roughly 21,000 distinct CDR3 sequences, 3.3% seen once. The data stem from a study of spatial heterogeneity in lung cancer. Time point noted: sample taken at primary tumor resection. Unsorted whole RNA samples from tumor, nontumor lung or frozen PBMC were sequenced. The donors, around 71 patients with untreated early-stage non-small cell lung cancer, provided the samples. Study conclusions and caveats: Blood contained ubiquitous expanded tumor TCRs more at resection than at follow-up.

The junction had 6 bases not matched to a gene; V was cut back by 6 bases and J by 4 bases. CDR1 and CDR2 (germline): DFQATT, SNEGSKA (reference sequence). The CDR3 spans 14 residues. The rearrangement links TRBV20-1 to TRBJ2-7, with TRBD2 matching over 13 bases. Sequences were derived from PBMCs, sampled at surgery. This sequence was found in a female donor with early-stage non-small cell lung cancer. The CDR3 here is CSARLAGGRYEQYF. The CDR3 nucleotides are TGCAGTGCGAGACTAGCGGGAGGTCGGTACGAGCAGTACTTC.